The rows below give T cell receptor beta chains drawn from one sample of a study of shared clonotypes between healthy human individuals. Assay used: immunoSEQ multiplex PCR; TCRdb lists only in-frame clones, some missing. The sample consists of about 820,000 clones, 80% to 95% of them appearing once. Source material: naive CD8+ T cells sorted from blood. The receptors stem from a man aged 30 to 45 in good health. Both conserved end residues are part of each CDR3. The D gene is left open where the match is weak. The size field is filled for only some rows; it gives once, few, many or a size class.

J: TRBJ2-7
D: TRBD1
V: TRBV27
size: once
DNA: TGTGCCAGCAGTTTAGGGGACAGCTCCTACGAGCAGTACTTC
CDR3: CASSLGDSSYEQYF

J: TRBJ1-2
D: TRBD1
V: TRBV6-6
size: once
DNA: TGTGCCAGCAGGAGACAGGGGTACGGCTACACCTTC
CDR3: CASRRQGYGYTF

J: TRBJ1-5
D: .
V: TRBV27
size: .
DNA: TGTGCCAGCAGTACAGGGTTTTCTCAGCCCCAGCATTTT
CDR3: CASSTGFSQPQHF

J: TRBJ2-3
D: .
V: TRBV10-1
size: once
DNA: TGCGCCAGCAGTGATTATCAAGGCACAGATACGCAGTATTTT
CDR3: CASSDYQGTDTQYF

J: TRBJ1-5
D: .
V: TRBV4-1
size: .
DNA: TGCGCCAGCAGCCAACTCTTAGGGGGGCGCAATCAGCCCCAGCATTTT
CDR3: CASSQLLGGRNQPQHF

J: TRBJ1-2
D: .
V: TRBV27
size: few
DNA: TGTGCCAGCAGTCTTTGGGCTACAGGTGGATATGGCTACACCTTC
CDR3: CASSLWATGGYGYTF

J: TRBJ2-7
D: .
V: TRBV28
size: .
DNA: TGTGCCAGCAGTTTAAGCGCCGGAACCTACGAGCAGTACTTC
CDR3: CASSLSAGTYEQYF

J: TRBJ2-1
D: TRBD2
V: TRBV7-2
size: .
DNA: TGTGCCAGCAGCCTAGGATCTAGCGGGAGGGTAAATGAGCAGTTCTTC
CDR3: CASSLGSSGRVNEQFF

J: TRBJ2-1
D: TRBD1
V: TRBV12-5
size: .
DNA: TGTGCTAGTGACGCCGGGACAGGGGTTAATGAGCAGTTCTTC
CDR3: CASDAGTGVNEQFF

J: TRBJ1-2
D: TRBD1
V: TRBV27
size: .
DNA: TGTGCCAGCAGTTTAACAGGGGGGGATAACTATGGCTACACCTTC
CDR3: CASSLTGGDNYGYTF

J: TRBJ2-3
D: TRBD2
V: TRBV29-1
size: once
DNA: TGCAGCGTCGAACCTATAGCGGGAGAGCGGGGAGATACGCAGTATTTT
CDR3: CSVEPIAGERGDTQYF

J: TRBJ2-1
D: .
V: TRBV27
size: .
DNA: TGTGCCAGCAGTTTATCGGGGGGGCCCCTATCTGAGCAGTTCTTC
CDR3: CASSLSGGPLSEQFF

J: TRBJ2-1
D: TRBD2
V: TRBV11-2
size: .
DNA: TGTGCCAGCAGCTTAGCACTAGCGGGCTACAATGAGCAGTTCTTC
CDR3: CASSLALAGYNEQFF

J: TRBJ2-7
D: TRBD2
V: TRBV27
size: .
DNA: TGTGCCAGCAGTTTATCTACTAGCGGGAGTTCGCACGAGCAGTACTTC
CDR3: CASSLSTSGSSHEQYF

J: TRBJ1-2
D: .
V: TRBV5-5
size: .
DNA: TGTGCCAGCAGCTTGGATGTTGGACCCCCGAACGATGGCTACACCTTC
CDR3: CASSLDVGPPNDGYTF

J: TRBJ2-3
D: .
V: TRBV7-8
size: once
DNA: TGTGCCAGCAGCTTATTTAGGGTGGACACAGATACGCAGTATTTT
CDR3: CASSLFRVDTDTQYF

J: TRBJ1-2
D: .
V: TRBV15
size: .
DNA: TGTGCCACCAGCAGAGTCCTAAAGGAGCGCACGGGCTACACCTTC
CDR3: CATSRVLKERTGYTF

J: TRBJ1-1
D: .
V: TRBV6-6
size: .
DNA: TGTGCCAGCAGTTATACTAACACTGAAGCTTTCTTT
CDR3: CASSYTNTEAFF

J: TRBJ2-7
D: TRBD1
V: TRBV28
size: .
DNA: TGTGCCAGCAGTTTAACGGACAGGCTCTGGGAGCAGTACTTC
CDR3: CASSLTDRLWEQYF

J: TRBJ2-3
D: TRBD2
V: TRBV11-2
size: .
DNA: TGTGCCAGCAGCCCCCGTAGCGGGAGGGACACAGATACGCAGTATTTT
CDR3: CASSPRSGRDTDTQYF

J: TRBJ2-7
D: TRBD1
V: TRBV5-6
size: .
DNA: TGTGCCAGCAGCCCCCGGGACAGGGGGACATACGAGCAGTACTTC
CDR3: CASSPRDRGTYEQYF

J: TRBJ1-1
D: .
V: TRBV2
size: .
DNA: TGTGCCAGCAGTGCCCCCCGGGCTTTCTTT
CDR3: CASSAPRAFF

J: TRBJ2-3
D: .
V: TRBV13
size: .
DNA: TGTGCCAGCAGCCAGCGTCCAGATACGCAGTATTTT
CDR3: CASSQRPDTQYF

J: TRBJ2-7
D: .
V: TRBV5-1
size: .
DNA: TGCGCCAGCAGCCCACTGCCGACCGGGCCTCAATACGAGCAGTACTTC
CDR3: CASSPLPTGPQYEQYF

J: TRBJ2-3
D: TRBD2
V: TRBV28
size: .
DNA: TGTGCCAGCTCATCATCCGTCGGGGGGAGGCCCCCCCTCAAGGACACAGATACGCAGTATTTT
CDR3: CASSSSVGGRPPLKDTDTQYF

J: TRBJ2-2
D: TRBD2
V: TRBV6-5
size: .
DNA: TGTGCCAGCAGTTACTCACCGGGAGGCACCGGGGAGCTGTTTTTT
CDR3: CASSYSPGGTGELFF

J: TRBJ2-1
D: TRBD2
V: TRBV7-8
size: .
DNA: TGTGCCAGCAGCGAACCGGGACTAGCGGGAGATAAAGTTGTGAGGGGCTACAATGAGCAGTTCTTC
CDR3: CASSEPGLAGDKVVRGYNEQFF

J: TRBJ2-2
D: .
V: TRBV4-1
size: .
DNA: TGCGCCAGCAGCCAAACGATCCAGTCCGTAAACACCGGGGAGCTGTTTTTT
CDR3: CASSQTIQSVNTGELFF

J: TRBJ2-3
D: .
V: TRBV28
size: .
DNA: TGTGCCAGCAGTTTGTCAAGCACAGATACGCAGTATTTT
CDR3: CASSLSSTDTQYF

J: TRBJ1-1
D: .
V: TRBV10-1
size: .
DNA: TGCGCCAGCAGACTCCGGGACACAAACATGAACACTGAAGCTTTCTTT
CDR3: CASRLRDTNMNTEAFF

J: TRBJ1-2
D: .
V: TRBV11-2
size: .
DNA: TGTGCCAGCAGCTTTCGGGACATATCCCTCTATGGCTACACCTTC
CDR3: CASSFRDISLYGYTF

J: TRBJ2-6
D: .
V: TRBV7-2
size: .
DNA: TGTGCCAGCAGCTTAGGTCTCTCTGGGGCCAACGTCCTGACTTTC
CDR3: CASSLGLSGANVLTF

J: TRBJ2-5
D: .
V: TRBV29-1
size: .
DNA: TGCAGCGTCCCACGGGGGCGGGAAGAGACCCAGTACTTC
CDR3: CSVPRGREETQYF

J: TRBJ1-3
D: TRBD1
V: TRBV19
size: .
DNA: TGTGCCAGTAGCCCTTTCACAGGGGCTGGAAACACCATATATTTT
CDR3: CASSPFTGAGNTIYF

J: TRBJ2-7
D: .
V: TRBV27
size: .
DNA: TGTGCCAGCAGCCGGGGGTACGAGCAGTACTTC
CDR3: CASSRGYEQYF

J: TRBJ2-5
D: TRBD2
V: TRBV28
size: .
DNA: TGTGCCAGCAGCCGTACGACTAGCGGGAGTGGACGACAAGAGACCCAGTACTTC
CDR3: CASSRTTSGSGRQETQYF